This T cell receptor (beta chain) emerged from a study of shared clonotypes between healthy human individuals (TCRdb year 2020). Turning to the overall study: A couple of women and three men aged 18 to 49 years were included in the cohort. For each donor, CD4 naive and CD4 memory were each run on three plates, CD8 naive on two plates, and CD8 memory on one plate. Blood TCR repertoires of about five healthy adults were deeply sequenced to estimate repertoire size and the extent of clonotype sharing between individuals. Different laboratories and diverse techniques were used to prepare libraries and sequence TCR repertoires, to increase sequencing depth and limit assay-specific biases. Per donor, leukapheresis produced somewhere between about 0.8 and 9 billion PBMCs. Paper-wide results and their limitations: The small number of donors limited the genetic and exposure-history diversity represented. Sampling was limited to blood, and TCR repertoires in tissue likely differ from TCR repertoires in blood. Compared with non-shared clonotypes, the clonotypes found in all four sorted-subset donors had higher generation probabilities. Incomplete sequencing was indicated by rarefaction of sorted-subset datasets, despite the large sequencing depth. Larger estimated clonotype richness was generally found for naive subsets than for memory subsets. Pairwise subsampling indicated that sequencing depth was expected to affect the degree of clonotype sharing among donors. Across a handful of donors, 4.5% to 6.5% of naive CD4, 3% to 3.5% of naive CD8, approximately 2.5% of memory CD4, and about 0.4% of memory CD8 clonotypes were shared.

V drops 2 bases and J drops 0 bases, leaving 8 bases in between. The CDR3 holds 14 amino acids from the cysteine to the phenylalanine. Of the read, only the CDR3 DNA is kept; its 42 bases are in frame from base 1. The germline V gene (reference sequence) provides CDR1 MNHEY and CDR2 SMNVEV. CD8 naive samples were obtained by positive selection for CCR7 among CD45RO-negative cells, yielding a CD45RA+CCR7+ population from which TemRA cells were excluded. Healthy HIV-negative adults with no recently reported acute infections or vaccinations were included as donors. Every donor was a Caucasian adult living in Nashville, Tennessee, USA. Blood was obtained by leukapheresis, after which PBMCs were separated by Ficoll-Histopaque density gradient centrifugation and cryopreserved in liquid nitrogen vapor phase. Analytical flow cytometry was used to check the purity and quantity of every magnetically sorted T cell population. Genomic DNA was isolated from each sorted fraction and quantified by UV absorbance on a Nanodrop 2000c.

As for this clone: No antigen is known for it. No clone much larger than this one lies a single base away; base qualities are absent. This sample includes further DNA sequences coding for the same CDR3.

Using the deep immunoSEQ assay, TCR CDR3 regions were amplified from genomic DNA by multiplex PCR. Extracted genomic DNA from each cell subset was distributed evenly across all wells of several immunoSEQ 96-well plates, and each plate was treated as a replicate. For sorted subsets, 150 to 250 ng of genomic DNA, equivalent to some 30,000 T cell genomes, went into each replicate PCR. Purified libraries were measured with a Qubit 3.0 fluorometer, size-checked on a Bioanalyzer 2100, and measured again with the KAPA Library Quantification kit. A separate single-read 150-cycle Illumina NextSeq 550 flow cell was used to sequence each immunoSEQ 96-well plate. The paper's processing steps were these. Because only junctional sequences without quality scores were contained in the immunoSEQ output, filtering matching that applied to full-length reads could not be performed. Sequences were annotated with PyIR, a Python wrapper for IgBLAST v1.9, and V/J genes and CDR3 were assigned using IMGT germline references. Reads with weak V/J assignments (E-value above 1e-6), missing CDR3, stop codons, out-of-frame junctions, or ambiguous translated residues were removed. V3J clonotypes were defined as sequences sharing an identical inferred V gene, J gene, and CDR3 amino acid sequence. The percentage overlap between two repertoires was calculated by dividing the number of shared unique clonotypes by the size of the smaller repertoire. Richness of each repertoire was evaluated using RTK rarefaction, the Chao1 estimator, and Recon v2.1 estimates of unobserved clonotypes. For all TCRbeta clonotypes obtained by the gDNA method from several donors, generation probabilities were computed with OLGA. TCRdb took this table from immuneACCESS and kept in-frame rearrangements with V and J called. Such tables lack part of the clones; where checked against another copy, unresolved V genes explain under half of the gap, and the rest is unexplained. V and J calls plus clone size are reproduced from that table; the DNA served to infer D and trimming. In all, the sample holds roughly 2.1 million clones, and more than 85% of those were seen once. The ten largest clones add up to 1.7% of the sample.

Sequenced sample: naive CD8+ T cells from PBMCs. Interpreted using the paper, the cell subset or site label stands for: CD45RA+CCR7+. The TCR originated in a young man in good health. Some clones in this sample may be carry-over from other donors' samples. The chain employs TRBV27 and TRBJ2-7, with TRBD1 tentatively as D gene (5 bases match). The DNA sequence is TGTGCCAGCAGTTTACAGGGTAGCTCCTACGAGCAGTACTTC. The encoded protein is CASSLQGSSYEQYF.